This T cell receptor (beta chain) was found in a study of blood T cell repertoires in COVID-19. Sequenced by immunoSEQ multiplex PCR; TCRdb stores in-frame clones only, minus some. The data contain a few hundred thousand clones, 65% to 90% of them seen just once; the ten biggest clones take up 1.4%. The sequence derives from a woman between 35 and 50 years old who had recovered from COVID-19. The material sequenced was peripheral blood.

CDR3 bases: TGTGCCAGCAGCGGCGGCGGGATTCAAGAGACCCAGTACTTC. Amino acids: CASSGGGIQETQYF. This sequence joins TRBV5-4 and TRBJ2-5, with a weak D call TRBD2 (6 bases). This CDR3 has 14 amino acids. Germline CDR1 SGHNT, CDR2 YYREEE (reference sequence). The V gene lost 4 bases and the J gene lost 2 bases, with 12 bases spanning the gap.